This TCR beta chain derives from a study of control samples from healthy donors and cancer patients. This clone was seen just once. Repertoires were generated with immunoSEQ multiplex PCR, while TCRdb's copy carries only in-frame clones and drops some. The sample records around 82,000 clones, over 75% being singletons. V was cut by 3 bases and J by 4 bases, with 15 bases left in between. CDR3 length equals 15 residues. Germline CDR1 and CDR2: KGHSH and LQKENI. The chain joins TRBV18 to TRBJ1-2, with no clear D. This receptor was identified in a man aged 45-65 years in good health. Sequences were obtained from blood. The CDR3 nucleotides are TGTGCCAGCTCACCGGACCGATCGGGGTTCTATGGCTACACCTTC. It is translated as CASSPDRSGFYGYTF.